Included here is one T cell receptor (beta chain) sequence, with context. Its antigen remains unidentified. These data are taken from a study of vaccination and CD4 T cells after COVID-19. Study-level background: Convalescent individuals numbered four females and six males, two being Hispanic.

CDR1 and CDR2 (germline): DFQATT, SNEGSKA (reference sequence). The ends lost 3 bases at V and 10 bases at J; junction bases unmatched: 10. The CDR3 has 14 residues. Sample time point: late sampling 161 to 241 days after vaccination in three convalescent patients. Positive tests by PCR, dated March to December 2020, predated US Alpha, Beta and Delta variants. Points from the study as a whole: Post-vaccination reactive clonotypes (median roughly 40) did not differ significantly from post-infection (more than 20). Nearly all convalescent vaccine-specific clones, 304 of 307, recognized only SARS-CoV-2 spike.

TCRdb recomputed calls from the PCR reads with MiXCR, one row per CDR3 protein. This table holds roughly 28,000 distinct CDR3 sequences, roughly 50% found once. The chain combines TRBV20-1 with TRBJ2-1; 9 bases map to TRBD2. Sequencing was performed on CD4+ T cells from blood, taken about 7 months after SARS-CoV-2 vaccination. The source is a human donor who had recovered from COVID-19. In nucleotides, the CDR3 is TGCAGTGCTAGGGATCAGACTAGCGGTAAAGAGCAGTTCTTC. Amino acids: CSARDQTSGKEQFF.